Described below is a single TCR beta chain sequence and its context. One end of the junction fails to match germline, which may point to a read error. The data belong to a study of blood T cell repertoires in COVID-19. As for the study in general: Donors in the United States, Italy and Spain gave samples during acute or convalescent COVID-19.

The CDR3 sequence is 13 residues long. CDR1 and CDR2 (germline): SEHNR, FQNEAQ (reference sequence). Assignment of participants to cohorts was predicated upon participant-reported clinical history. In the authors' methods: Amplification of reference gene primers was used by the study to estimate nucleated cell counts. Measured with immunoSEQ multiplex PCR; TCRdb has only the in-frame clones, and not every one. V, J and clone size are taken as reported in that table, and D and trimming were inferred from the DNA itself. The table has about 240,000 clones, around 87% seen once. The TCR comes from a woman between 40 and 55 years old with acute COVID-19. The V and J genes are TRBV7-9 and TRBJ2-3; the D gene is possibly TRBD1 (5 bases). Sequencing used PBMCs or T cells enriched from blood (not recorded which). The chain's CDR3 is CSRQGLSTDTQYF. CDR3 nucleotides: TGCTCCAGGCAGGGCCTTAGCACAGATACGCAGTATTTT.